These T cell receptor beta chains were read from a single sample in a study of cytomegalovirus exposure and HLA in healthy donors. Profiling relied on immunoSEQ multiplex PCR, and the TCRdb table lists in-frame clones only, not all of them. The sample table includes more than 95,000 clones. Input material: PBMCs. The receptors originated from a man aged 25-45 years in good health and CMV-seronegative. The CDR3 runs from the conserved cysteine through the conserved F or W. A D gene is named only where the DNA matches it firmly.

>TRBJ1-5|NA|TRBV28
TGTGCCAGCAGTCCCCCCCCATCTAGCAATCAGCCCCAGCATTTT
CASSPPPSSNQPQHF
>TRBJ2-1|NA|TRBV15
TGTGCCACGGAGGGGAGTAACAATGAGCAGTTCTTC
CATEGSNNEQFF
>TRBJ2-7|TRBD2|TRBV11-2
TGTGCCAGCAGCACCTCCGGCGGGAGCGGCGAGCAGTACTTC
CASSTSGGSGEQYF
>TRBJ2-7|TRBD2|TRBV2
TGTGCCAGCAGCCGCCCCAGCGGGACTAACTACGAGCAGTACTTC
CASSRPSGTNYEQYF
>TRBJ2-1|TRBD2|TRBV7-8
TGTGCCAGCAGCTTAACACCGGGACTAGCGGGATTCGGCGACAATGAGCAGTTCTTC
CASSLTPGLAGFGDNEQFF
>TRBJ2-7|TRBD1|TRBV30
TGTGCCTGGGGTGGGGGACAGGGGTCGGACGAGCAGTACTTC
CAWGGGQGSDEQYF
>TRBJ2-1|NA|TRBV27
TGTGCCAGCAGACTTGGGGGAGGAGAGCAGTTCTTC
CASRLGGGEQFF
>TRBJ2-4|NA|TRBV19
TGTGCCAGTAGGGGGCAAACGGGCAAAAACATTCAGTACTTC
CASRGQTGKNIQYF
>TRBJ2-7|TRBD1|TRBV7-9
TGTGCCAGCAGCCCGGGGACAGGGACCTACGAGCAGTACTTC
CASSPGTGTYEQYF
>TRBJ1-3|TRBD1|TRBV18
TGTGCCAGCTCACAGGCAGGGGGCCGCTCTGGAAACACCATATATTTT
CASSQAGGRSGNTIYF
>TRBJ1-2|NA|TRBV2
TGTGCCAGCGTCTCGAGTGGCTACACCTTC
CASVSSGYTF